This TCR beta chain was captured in a study of cytomegalovirus exposure and HLA in healthy donors. The donors comprised healthy bone marrow donors. The PCR contained 60 Vbeta and 13 Jbeta primers. The method was immunoSEQ multiplex PCR; TCRdb's version includes in-frame clones alone and lacks a portion of them. The data show about 180,000 clones, more than 60% seen once. This clone was observed a few times. Its antigen is undetermined. CDR1 and CDR2 (germline): MNHEY, SMNVEV (reference sequence). The CDR3 length is 16 residues. Trimming took 5 bases from V and 4 from J; bases not matched to a gene: 10. Notes on the study in general: One variant, a missense change in DCLRE1C, was linked in a later analysis to TCR beta V- and J-gene trimming. What TCR beta sequences reportedly achieved was accurate prediction of HLA-A and HLA-B alleles in most subjects. In a later analysis, HLA-C alleles had the fewest associated TCRs, DRB1 alleles the most.

This clonotype was sampled from a woman aged 60 to 75 in good health and CMV-seropositive. This chain joins TRBV27 and TRBJ1-5; 8 bases agree with TRBD1. Material: PBMCs. CDR3 loop: CASSPRAGGPNQPQHF. As DNA, the CDR3 is TGTGCCAGCAGTCCCCGGGCAGGGGGCCCTAATCAGCCCCAGCATTTT.